This record covers a single T cell receptor beta chain. Antigen: not known. The junction and the germline gene differ at one end; a read error may be behind it. Germline loops: CDR1 LGHNA, CDR2 YSLEER. CDR3 length: 12 amino acids. The data were taken from a study of T-cell reconstitution after alpha-beta-depleted transplantation in children. Study findings and constraints: T-cell numbers and diversity, one year after transplant, stemmed largely from T cells that were newly produced. Reportedly, alpha-beta T cells present about two months post-transplant originated from several hundred expanded clones of graft origin.

Preparation of the TCRbeta library was carried out with unique molecular identifiers. TCRdb reprocessed the PCR reads via MiXCR and lists one record per CDR3 protein. The top ten hold 2.2% of the sample, which has fewer than 700,000 distinct CDR3 sequences, over 10% seen once. The receptor's source is a male patient younger than 18 who had a stem cell transplant for acute myeloid leukemia, so the T cells may come from the graft donor. The sequencing used PBMCs, mostly from graft donor cells, collected 360 days after TCRalphabeta/CD19-depleted stem cell transplant. V and J are TRBV4-3 and TRBJ2-4; D possibly matches TRBD1 or TRBD2 (5 bases each). CDR3 coding DNA: TGCGCCAGCAGCCAAGACAAGGGGACGCTTACTTTC. The encoded protein is CASSQDKGTLTF.